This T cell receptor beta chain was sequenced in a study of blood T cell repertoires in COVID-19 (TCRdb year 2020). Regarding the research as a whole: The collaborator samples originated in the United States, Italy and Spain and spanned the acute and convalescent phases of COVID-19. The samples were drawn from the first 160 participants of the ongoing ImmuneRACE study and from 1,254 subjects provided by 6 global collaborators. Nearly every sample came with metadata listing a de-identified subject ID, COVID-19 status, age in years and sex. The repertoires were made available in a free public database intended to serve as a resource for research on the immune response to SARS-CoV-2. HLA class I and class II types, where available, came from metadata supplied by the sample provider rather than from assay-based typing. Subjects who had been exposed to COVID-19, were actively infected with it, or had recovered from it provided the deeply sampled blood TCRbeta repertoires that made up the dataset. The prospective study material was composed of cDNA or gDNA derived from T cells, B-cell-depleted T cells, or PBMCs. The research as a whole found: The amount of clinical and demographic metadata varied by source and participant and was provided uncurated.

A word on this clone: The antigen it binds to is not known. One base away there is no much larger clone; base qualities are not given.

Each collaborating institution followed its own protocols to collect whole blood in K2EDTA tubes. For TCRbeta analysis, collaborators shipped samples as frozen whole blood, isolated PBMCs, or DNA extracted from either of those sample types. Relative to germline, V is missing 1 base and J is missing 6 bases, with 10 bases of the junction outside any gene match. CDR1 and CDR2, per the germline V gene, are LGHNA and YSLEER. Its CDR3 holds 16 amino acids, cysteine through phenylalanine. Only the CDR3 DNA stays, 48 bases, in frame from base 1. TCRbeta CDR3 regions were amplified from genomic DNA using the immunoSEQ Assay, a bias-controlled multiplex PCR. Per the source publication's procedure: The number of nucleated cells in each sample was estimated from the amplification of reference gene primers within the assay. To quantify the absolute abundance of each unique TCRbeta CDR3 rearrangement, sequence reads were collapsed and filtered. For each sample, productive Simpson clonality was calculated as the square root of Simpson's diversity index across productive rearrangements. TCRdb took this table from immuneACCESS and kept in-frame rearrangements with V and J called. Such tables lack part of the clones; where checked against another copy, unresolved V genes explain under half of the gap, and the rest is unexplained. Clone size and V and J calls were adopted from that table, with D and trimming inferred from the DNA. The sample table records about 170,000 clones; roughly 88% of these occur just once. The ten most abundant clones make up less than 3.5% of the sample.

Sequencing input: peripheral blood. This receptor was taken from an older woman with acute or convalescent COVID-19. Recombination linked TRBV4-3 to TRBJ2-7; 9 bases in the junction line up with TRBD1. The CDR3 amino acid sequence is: CASSQGTGGANREQYF. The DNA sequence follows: TGCGCCAGCAGCCAAGGTACAGGGGGCGCAAATCGCGAGCAGTACTTC.